The subject of this entry is one TCR beta chain. These data come from a study of blood T cell repertoires in COVID-19. About the study: Acute and convalescent COVID-19 specimens originated in the United States, Italy and Spain.

Profiling relied on immunoSEQ multiplex PCR, and the TCRdb table lists in-frame clones only, not all of them. The sample comprises 250,000 or so clones, roughly 85% of which are singletons, and approximately 2% rests with the top ten. Participant reports of clinical history set cohort assignment. The CDR3 runs 16 residues. V was clipped by 2 bases and J by 3 bases, with 14 bases between them. The germline V gene encodes CDR1 SGHRS and CDR2 YFSETQ. The sample taken for sequencing was PBMCs or T cells enriched from blood (not recorded which). The receptor comes from a woman aged 45-65 years who had recovered from COVID-19. V gene TRBV5-1 combines with J gene TRBJ1-4; no clear D gene. CDR3 in amino acids: CASSFRTAGANEKLFF. CDR3 DNA: TGCGCCAGCAGCTTCCGGACTGCTGGGGCTAATGAAAAACTGTTTTTT.